Included here is one T cell receptor (beta chain) sequence, with context. Its antigen is unknown. In the same sample, other DNA sequences code for this CDR3. TCRdb's copy holds only in-frame clones and misses some; the assay was immunoSEQ multiplex PCR. The sample lists about 120,000 clones, approximately 87% seen once, with approximately 3.5% in the top ten. This sample was taken from a study of T cell responses to AZD1222 COVID-19 vaccine. Broader study findings: When two AZD1222 doses had been given, Spike-specific TCR breadth and depth rose. Regions 160-218 and 743-854 dominated among vaccine-associated CD4 TCRs spanning spike.

CDR3 length equals 16 residues. Germline assignment: CDR1 LNHDA and CDR2 SQIVND (reference sequence). The J segment lost 3 bases and the V segment lost 1 base, leaving 5 bases of the junction unmatched. The chain links TRBV19 to TRBJ2-3; 9 positions agree with TRBD2. The clonotype originates from an adult in good health. The source was peripheral blood, collected on day 0 of AZD1222 vaccination. CDR3 in DNA: TGTGCCAGTAGTATAGGCCTAGCGGGGTCGACAGATACGCAGTATTTT. Encoded protein: CASSIGLAGSTDTQYF.